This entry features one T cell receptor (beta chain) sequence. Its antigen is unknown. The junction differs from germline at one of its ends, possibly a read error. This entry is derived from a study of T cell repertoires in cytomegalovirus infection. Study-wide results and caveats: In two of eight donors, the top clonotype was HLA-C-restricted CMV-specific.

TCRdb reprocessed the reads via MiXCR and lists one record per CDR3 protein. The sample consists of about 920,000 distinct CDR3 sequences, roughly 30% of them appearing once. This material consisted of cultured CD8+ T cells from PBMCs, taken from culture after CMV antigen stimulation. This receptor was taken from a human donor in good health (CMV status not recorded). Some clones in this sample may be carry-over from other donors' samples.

In DNA, the CDR3 is TGCGCCAACAGCCAAGTATTAAGATTCGGCAATCAGCCCCAGCATTTT. This codes for CANSQVLRFGNQPQHF. V is TRBV4-3 and J is TRBJ1-5; D is ambiguous. Germline V gene sequence: CDR1 LGHNA, CDR2 YSLEER. The CDR3 is 16 residues long.